These T cell receptor beta chains were read from a single sample in a study of T-cell memory formation after mild COVID-19. One entry per CDR3 protein, called by TCRdb with MiXCR from the 5' RACE reads. The repertoire holds about 350,000 distinct CDR3 sequences, with approximately 15% as singletons. What was sequenced was PBMCs or a T cell subset sorted from them (not recorded which). These receptors were obtained from a man aged 18 to 30 who had mild COVID-19 (a few samples of this study predate the infection). Cell type and time point are not known. CDR3s include the opening cysteine and the closing phenylalanine or tryptophan. The D gene is left open where the match is weak. A row's size may be missing; if present it is once, few, many or a size class.

v_call	cdr3_length	clone_size	j_call	d_call	cdr3_nt	cdr3_aa
TRBV3-1	16	few	TRBJ1-2	-	TGTGCCAGCAGCCACGAGCAACGGCCAGGGGTTAATGGCTACACCTTC	CASSHEQRPGVNGYTF
TRBV4-3	17	-	TRBJ1-6	TRBD1	TGCGCCAGCAGCCAAGATCCAGGGGGCGGCTATAATTCACCCCTCCACTTT	CASSQDPGGGYNSPLHF
TRBV5-1	16	few	TRBJ2-1	-	TGCGCCAGCAGCTTGGAGCTAGCCGGCATCTACAATGAGCAGTTCTTC	CASSLELAGIYNEQFF
TRBV7-9	15	-	TRBJ2-1	TRBD2	TGTGCCAGCAGCACCGCGGGGGGGTTGGGGAATGAGCAGTTCTTC	CASSTAGGLGNEQFF
TRBV7-3	14	-	TRBJ1-1	-	TGTGCCAGCAGCCCCGGGTGGGGGAACACTGAAGCTTTCTTT	CASSPGWGNTEAFF
TRBV19	15	-	TRBJ1-4	TRBD1	TGTGCCAGTTCGGACAGGGGGCAGAGTAATGAAAAATTGTTTTTT	CASSDRGQSNEKLFF
TRBV6-6	17	few	TRBJ2-3	TRBD2	TGTGCCAGCAGACTTTGGAGAGCGGGGGGGCGTACAGATACGCAGTATTTT	CASRLWRAGGRTDTQYF
TRBV15	14	few	TRBJ2-7	TRBD1	TGTGCCACCAGCCCGGACAGGGTGGCCTACGAGCAGTACTTC	CATSPDRVAYEQYF
TRBV12-3/TRBV12-4	13	-	TRBJ1-5	-	TGTGCCAGCACCGGACAGAGGAATCAGCCCCAGCATTTT	CASTGQRNQPQHF
TRBV5-4	13	-	TRBJ1-1	-	TGTGCCAGCAGCTTCGTCTCAAACACTGAAGCTTTCTTT	CASSFVSNTEAFF
TRBV12-3/TRBV12-4	12	-	TRBJ2-3	-	TGTGCCAGCAGTTTAGATTACCGGGCGCAGTATTTT	CASSLDYRAQYF
TRBV7-9	13	-	TRBJ2-4	-	TGTGCCAGCAGCTTAGGCCTGAGAGACATTCAGTACTTC	CASSLGLRDIQYF
TRBV6-6	15	few	TRBJ1-1	TRBD1	TGTGCCAGCAGTTACGGACAGGGTGTACACACTGAAGCTTTCTTT	CASSYGQGVHTEAFF
TRBV29-1	12	-	TRBJ2-2	-	TGCAGCGTTGAATTGGGGGCCGGGGAGCTGTTTTTT	CSVELGAGELFF
TRBV7-3	13	-	TRBJ2-1	-	TGTGCCAGCAGCTTATCGGAGCGGAATGAGCAGTTCTTC	CASSLSERNEQFF